This T cell receptor (beta chain) derives from a study of blood T cells in healthy people across ages. Through a sample-barcoded 5' primer and a J-beta primer mix, a second PCR was run for 7 to 11 cycles. TCRdb reanalysed the 5' RACE reads using MiXCR and keeps one entry per CDR3 protein. This table has approximately 1.5 million distinct CDR3 sequences, around 35% appearing once. Germline V lookup: CDR1 SEHNR, CDR2 FQNEAQ (reference sequence). After removal of 5 bases from V and 8 bases from J, the junction contained 8 bases not matched to a gene. This CDR3 is 14 amino acids long. This chain joins TRBV7-9 and TRBJ1-4, with 7 bases aligning to TRBD1. The sample was blood. This TCR was recovered from a woman aged 25 to 39 in good health. The CDR3 reads CASSLRGIEEKLFF. The DNA for the CDR3 is TGTGCCAGCAGCCTCAGGGGGATTGAGGAAAAACTGTTTTTT.